This paragraph covers one T cell receptor (beta chain) sequence. The antigen remains undetermined. Average productive template count per sample was around 43,000. This table comes from immunoSEQ multiplex PCR, and its TCRdb copy is limited to in-frame clones, with some not included. Of approximately 3,000 clones in the sample, about 70% were seen once. This entry comes from a study of STAT3 mutations in large granular lymphocyte leukemia. Study details: Roughly half the longitudinally sequenced T-LGLL patients had canonical STAT3 mutations. The study, taken as a whole, reports: All newly emerging clones after therapy were STAT3 wild type. Every T-LGLL patient had at least one immunodominant TCRbeta clonotype. Sampling intervals varied between patients and samples.

V gave up 4 bases and J gave up 4 bases, with 19 bases separating them. Looked up from germline, CDR1 is GTSNPN and CDR2 is SVGIG (reference sequence). The length of the CDR3 is 15 residues. The source of this sequence is a woman aged 35 to 49 with T-cell large granular lymphocyte leukemia. Some clones in this sample may be carry-over from other donors' samples. Sequencing was carried out using peripheral blood mononuclear cells. The chain uses TRBV30 and TRBJ1-2; the D gene is possibly TRBD1 (5 bases). The CDR3 nucleotides are TGTGCCTGGATTCCTTCGGAGGGGTGGGTCTATGGCTACACCTTC. Encoded protein: CAWIPSEGWVYGYTF.